There are many counts of the clone carrying this T cell receptor beta chain. Its antigen remains unknown. This CDR3 region has 18 residues. Germline V lookup: CDR1 SGHRS, CDR2 YFSETQ. Trimming removed 0 bases from V and 4 bases from J, with 21 bases in between. TCRdb analysed the 5' RACE reads with MiXCR anew, one entry per CDR3 protein. This sample has a few hundred thousand distinct CDR3 sequences, with around 8.1% found just once. The sample belongs to a study of T cells after yellow fever vaccination. Findings of the study overall: One caveat is that FACS-sorted repertoires could contain abundant clonotypes contaminating from the bulk population.

The V call is TRBV5-1, the J call TRBJ2-3, with D possibly being TRBD1 (6 bases). The sample was PBMCs, taken about 49 days after the first yellow fever vaccination. The TCR originated in a man aged 18 to 29 who received the YFV17D yellow fever vaccine. CDR3 residues: CASSLALRTVSTPDTQYF. In nucleotides, the CDR3 is TGCGCCAGCAGCTTGGCCCTACGGACAGTCTCCACCCCAGATACGCAGTATTTT.